Following are 11 T cell receptor beta chains from one sample sequenced in a study of CD8+ T cells in alopecia areata. Extracted RNA was reverse transcribed, and the resulting cDNA served as sequencing template. Repertoires were generated with immunoSEQ multiplex PCR, while TCRdb's copy carries only in-frame clones and drops some. Of roughly 140,000 clones listed, less than 65% were seen once; the top ten hold 35% to 45%. The source material was CD8+ T cells sorted from blood. The receptors derive from a human donor in good health.

The J gene is TRBJ2-5, the V gene TRBV9; 8 nucleotides line up with TRBD2. Unmatched junction bases numbered 4, after V lost 3 bases and J lost 0 bases. CDR3 length equals 15 residues. CDR1 and CDR2 from the germline V gene are SGDLS and YYNGEE. CDR3 sequence reads: CASSETSDYQETQYF. The DNA of the CDR3 is TGTGCCAGCAGCGAGACTAGCGACTACCAAGAGACCCAGTACTTC.

This clone has a single count. The gene calls are TRBV4-1 and TRBJ2-7; 12 nucleotides match TRBD2. Per the germline V gene, CDR1 is MGHRA and CDR2 is YSYEKL. After removal of 4 bases from V and 2 bases from J, the junction contained 12 bases not matched to a gene. The CDR3 sequence is 18 residues long. In DNA, the CDR3 is TGCGCCAGCAGCCTTCACCCGGGGCCTAGCGGGAGGGCCTACGAGCAGTACTTC. Its protein is CASSLHPGPSGRAYEQYF.

The chain is built from TRBV29-1 and TRBJ1-2, with 7 bases identical to TRBD1. After removal of 6 bases from V and 4 bases from J, the junction contained 5 bases not matched to a gene. The CDR3 length is 12 residues. The V gene's germline CDR1 is SQVTM and CDR2 ANQGSEA. In nucleotides, the CDR3 is TGCAGCGTGCGTGACAGGGTCTATGGCTACACCTTC. This sequence encodes CSVRDRVYGYTF.

Only a few counts were recorded for this clone. The genes are TRBV15 and TRBJ2-1; TRBD2 aligns across 16 bases. Per the germline V gene, CDR1 is LNHNV and CDR2 is YYDKDF (reference sequence). V shed 0 bases, J shed 7 bases, and the junction held 3 bases outside the gene matches. The CDR3 is 17 amino acids. The chain's CDR3 is CATSRDGTSGRGNEQFF. CDR3 DNA: TGTGCCACCAGCAGAGACGGGACTAGCGGGAGGGGAAATGAGCAGTTCTTC.

The chain couples TRBV5-6 to TRBJ1-1; a possible D gene is TRBD1 (6 bases). The CDR3 runs 13 residues. From germline, CDR1 is SGHDT and CDR2 YYEEEE. V was cut by 5 bases and J by 0 bases, with 8 bases left in between. CDR3 region: CASSGGMNTEAFF. The CDR3 DNA reads as TGTGCCAGCAGTGGGGGCATGAACACTGAAGCTTTCTTT.

This clone showed up just once. At one end the junction does not follow the germline gene, possibly because of a read error. In the same sample, other DNA sequences code for this CDR3. The chain is built from TRBV30 and TRBJ1-1; D might be TRBD1 (5 bases). The CDR3 loop spans 13 amino acids. Germline CDR1 is GTSNPN and CDR2 is SVGIG (reference sequence). CDR3 sequence (DNA): TGTGCCTGGAGTTGGGGCGGGAACACTGAGGCTTTCTTT. It codes for CAWSWGGNTEAFF.

The chain uses TRBV28 and TRBJ1-2, with 7 bases identical to TRBD1. CDR1 and CDR2 (germline): MDHEN, SYDVKM. V gave up 4 bases and J gave up 8 bases; unmatched junction bases: 4. This CDR3 contains 12 residues. Here the CDR3 DNA reads TGTGCCAGCAGTTCCGACAGGGAAGGCTACACCTTC. This translates into CASSSDREGYTF.

This chain connects TRBV5-4 to TRBJ2-2; the D is unclear. Looked up from germline, CDR1 is SGHNT and CDR2 is YYREEE (reference sequence). Trimming took 1 base from V and 8 from J, leaving 6 bases between them. The CDR3 length is 12 residues. The CDR3 reads CASSLSPGELFF. The CDR3, as DNA: TGTGCCAGCAGCTTGTCACCGGGGGAGCTGTTTTTT.

The chain recombines TRBV29-1 with TRBJ2-5, with TRBD2 identical over 12 bases. V lost 5 bases and J lost 4; bases outside the gene matches: 5. CDR3 length: 14 amino acids. Per germline, CDR1 SQVTM and CDR2 ANQGSEA. This CDR3 is CSVLPSGRGETQYF. In nucleotides, the CDR3 is TGCAGCGTTTTGCCTAGCGGGAGGGGAGAGACCCAGTACTTC.

V and J are TRBV29-1 and TRBJ1-2, with no clear D. With 1 base removed from V and 0 bases from J, the gap between germline ends came to 6 bases. Germline-derived CDR1 and CDR2 are SQVTM and ANQGSEA. The CDR3 spans 13 residues. Here the CDR3 reads CSVEGAANYGYTF. The DNA for the CDR3 is TGCAGCGTTGAAGGGGCAGCTAACTATGGCTACACCTTC. Full variable domain (missing parts from reference TRBV29-1 and TRBJ1-2): SAVISQKPSRDICQRGTSLTIQCQVDSQVTMMFWYRQQPGQSLTLIATANQGSEATYESGFVIDKFPISRPNLTFSTLTVSNMSPEDSSIYLCSVEGAANYGYTFGSGTRLTVV.

This chain uses TRBV29-1 with TRBJ2-7, with D possibly matching TRBD2 (6 bases). V was trimmed by 6 bases and J by 0 bases, leaving 21 bases between them. CDR1 is SQVTM and CDR2 is ANQGSEA in the germline V gene. The CDR3 extends over 16 amino acids. The CDR3 region has the DNA TGCAGCGTCCGGGCGGTCTCGGGGGAGAGCTCCTACGAGCAGTACTTC. It codes for CSVRAVSGESSYEQYF.